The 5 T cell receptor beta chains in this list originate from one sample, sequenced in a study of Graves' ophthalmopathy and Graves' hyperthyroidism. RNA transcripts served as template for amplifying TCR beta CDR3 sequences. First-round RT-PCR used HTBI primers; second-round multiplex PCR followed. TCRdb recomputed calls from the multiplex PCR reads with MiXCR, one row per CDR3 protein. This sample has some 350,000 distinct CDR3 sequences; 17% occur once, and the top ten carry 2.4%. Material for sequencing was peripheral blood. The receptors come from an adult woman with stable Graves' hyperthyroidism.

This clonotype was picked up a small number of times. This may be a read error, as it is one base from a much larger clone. Here the CDR3 reads CASSLGPGTGNTEACF. CDR3 nucleotide sequence: TGTGCCAGCAGTTTGGGCCCCGGGACAGGGAACACTGAAGCTTGCTTT. The V gene is TRBV12-3 or TRBV12-4, the J gene TRBJ1-1; 9 nucleotides agree with TRBD1. The CDR3 contains 16 residues.

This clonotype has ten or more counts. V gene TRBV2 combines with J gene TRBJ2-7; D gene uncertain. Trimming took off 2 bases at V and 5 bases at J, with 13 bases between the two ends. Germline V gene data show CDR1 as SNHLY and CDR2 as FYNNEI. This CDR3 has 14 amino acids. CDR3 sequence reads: CASSETPVTHEQYF. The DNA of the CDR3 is TGTGCCAGCAGTGAAACACCGGTGACCCACGAGCAGTACTTC.

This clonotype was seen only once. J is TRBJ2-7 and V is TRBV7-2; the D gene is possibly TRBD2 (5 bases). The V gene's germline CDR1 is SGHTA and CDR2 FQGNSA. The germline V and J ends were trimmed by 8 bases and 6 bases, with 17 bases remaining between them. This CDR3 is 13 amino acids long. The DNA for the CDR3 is TGTGCCAGCTGCTCCGGGCGGGTTCCCGAGCAGTACTTC. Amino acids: CASCSGRVPEQYF.

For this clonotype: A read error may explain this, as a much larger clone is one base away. CDR3 region: CASSESVGLSGTGGLFF. In DNA, the CDR3 is TGTGCCAGCAGTGAAAGCGTGGGGCTTTCGGGCACCGGGGGGCTGTTTTTT. The J gene is TRBJ2-2, the V gene TRBV25-1; D possibly corresponds to TRBD2 (6 bases). The CDR3 spans 17 residues. CDR1 is MGHDK and CDR2 is SYGVNS in the germline V gene.

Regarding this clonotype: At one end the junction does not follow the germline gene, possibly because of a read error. The DNA of the CDR3 is TGTGCCAGCAGACATACAGGGGTCCGAACCGGGGATCTGTTTTTT. Its translation: CASRHTGVRTGDLFF. V is TRBV6-1 and J is TRBJ2-2, with 7 bases lining up with TRBD1. CDR3 size: 15 residues. Germline CDR1 and CDR2: MNHNS and SASEGT.